This T cell receptor (beta chain) was captured by sequencing in a study of OX40 agonist ivuxolimab in advanced cancers. This clone was counted once. Its antigen is currently unknown. Points from the study as a whole: On average, CD8+ T cells showed a greater number of expanded clones than CD4+.

This CDR3 has 15 amino acids. The germline V gene encodes CDR1 KGHSH and CDR2 LQKENI. With 0 bases removed from V and 7 bases from J, the gap between germline ends came to 13 bases. Assay used: immunoSEQ multiplex PCR; TCRdb lists only in-frame clones, some missing. This table has 45,000 to 55,000 clones, around 80% appearing once. This receptor was taken from an adult with an advanced solid tumor such as melanoma, head and neck, liver or kidney cancer. This chain connects TRBV18 to TRBJ2-1; D call uncertain. Source: CD4+ or CD8+ T cells sorted from blood, taken in a trial of the OX40 agonist ivuxolimab. Here the CDR3 DNA reads TGTGCCAGCTCACCACCCGCCAGTTCCCGTAATGAGCAGTTCTTC. Translating gives CASSPPASSRNEQFF. The full variable domain, with the rest looked up from reference TRBV18 and TRBJ2-1, is NAGVMQNPRHLVRRRGQEARLRCSPMKGHSHVYWYRQLPEEGLKFMVYLQKENIIDESGMPKERFSAEFPKEGPSILRIQQVVRGDSAAYFCASSPPASSRNEQFFGPGTRLTVL.